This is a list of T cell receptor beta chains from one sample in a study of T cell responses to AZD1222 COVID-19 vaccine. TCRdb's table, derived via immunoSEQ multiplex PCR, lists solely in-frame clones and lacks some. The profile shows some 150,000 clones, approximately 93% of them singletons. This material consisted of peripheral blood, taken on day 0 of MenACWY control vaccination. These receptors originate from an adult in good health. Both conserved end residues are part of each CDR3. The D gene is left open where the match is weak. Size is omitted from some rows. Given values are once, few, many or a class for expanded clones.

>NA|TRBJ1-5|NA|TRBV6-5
CASSRSQRGNQPQHF
TGTGCCAGCAGTCGAAGCCAGCGGGGCAATCAGCCCCAGCATTTT
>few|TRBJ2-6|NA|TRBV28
CASLGRHSGANVLTF
TGTGCCTCACTGGGACGCCACTCTGGGGCCAACGTCCTGACTTTC
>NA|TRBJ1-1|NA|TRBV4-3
CASSQELRAEAFF
TGCGCCAGCAGCCAAGAACTACGGGCTGAAGCTTTCTTT
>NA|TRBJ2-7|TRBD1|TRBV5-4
CASSSTTGDEQYF
TGTGCCAGCAGCTCAACTACAGGGGACGAGCAGTACTTC
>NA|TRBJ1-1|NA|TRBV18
CASSPPTGDEAFF
TGTGCCAGCTCACCACCGACTGGGGATGAAGCTTTCTTT
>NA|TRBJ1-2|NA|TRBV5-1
CASSLVISGTYYGYTF
TGCGCCAGCAGCTTGGTGATTTCAGGGACCTACTATGGCTACACCTTC
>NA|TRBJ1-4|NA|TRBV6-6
CASSWTNEKLFF
TGTGCCAGCAGTTGGACTAATGAAAAACTGTTTTTT
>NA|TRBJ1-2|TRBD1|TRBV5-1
CASSPGQTSSYGYTF
TGCGCCAGCAGCCCGGGACAGACGTCTAGTTATGGCTACACCTTC
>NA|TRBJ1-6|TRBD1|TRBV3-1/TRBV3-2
CASSQGDRVVSPLHF
TGTGCCAGCAGCCAAGGGGACAGGGTGGTTTCACCCCTCCACTTT
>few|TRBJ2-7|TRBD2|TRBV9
CASIGRAGGTTYEQYF
TGTGCCAGCATCGGAAGAGCGGGAGGGACGACCTACGAGCAGTACTTC
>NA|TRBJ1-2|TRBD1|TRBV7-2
CASSLAPGQGARGYTF
TGTGCCAGCAGCTTAGCCCCGGGACAGGGTGCGAGGGGCTACACCTTC
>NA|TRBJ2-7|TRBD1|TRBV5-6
CASSLRQGNLYEQYF
TGTGCCAGCAGCTTAAGACAGGGTAATTTATACGAGCAGTACTTC
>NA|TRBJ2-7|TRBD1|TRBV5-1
CASSPGTAEDEQYF
TGCGCCAGCAGCCCCGGGACAGCCGAGGACGAGCAGTACTTC
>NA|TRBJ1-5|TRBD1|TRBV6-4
CASSDRDSIQPQHF
TGTGCCAGCAGTGACCGGGACAGTATTCAGCCCCAGCATTTT
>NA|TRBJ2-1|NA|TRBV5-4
CASSLDIYNEQFF
TGTGCCAGCAGCTTGGACATTTACAATGAGCAGTTCTTC
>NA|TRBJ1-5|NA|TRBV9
CASGTGSNQPQHF
TGTGCCAGCGGGACGGGGAGCAATCAGCCCCAGCATTTT
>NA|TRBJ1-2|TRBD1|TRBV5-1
CASSLSQGAPGYTF
TGCGCCAGCAGCTTGAGTCAGGGGGCGCCAGGCTACACCTTC
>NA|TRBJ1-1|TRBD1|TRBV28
CASSGRGPYLNTEAFF
TGTGCCAGCAGTGGCAGGGGGCCCTACCTGAACACTGAAGCTTTCTTT
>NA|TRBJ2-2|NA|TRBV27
CASSQLGGELFF
TGTGCCAGCAGTCAACTCGGCGGGGAGCTGTTTTTT
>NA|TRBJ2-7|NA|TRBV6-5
CASMVAANYEQYF
TGTGCCAGCATGGTAGCGGCAAACTACGAGCAGTACTTC
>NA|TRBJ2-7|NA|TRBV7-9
CASSLDSGGFSYEQYF
TGTGCCAGCAGCTTAGATTCTGGGGGGTTCTCCTACGAGCAGTACTTC
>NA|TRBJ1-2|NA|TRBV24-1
CATSTTGAGGGYTF
TGTGCCACCAGTACCACGGGGGCAGGAGGGGGCTACACCTTC
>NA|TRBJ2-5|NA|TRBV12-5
CASGRGQYQETQYF
TGTGCTAGTGGCCGCGGACAGTACCAAGAGACCCAGTACTTC
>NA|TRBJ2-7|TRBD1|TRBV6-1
CASSEAGTGAYEQYF
TGTGCCAGCAGTGAAGCGGGGACAGGGGCCTACGAGCAGTACTTC
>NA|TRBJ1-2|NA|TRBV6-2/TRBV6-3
CASSYSMVRSYGYTF
TGTGCCAGCAGTTACTCGATGGTACGGAGCTATGGCTACACCTTC
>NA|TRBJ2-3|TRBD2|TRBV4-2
CASSQQRGGDTQYF
TGTGCCAGCAGCCAGCAGCGGGGGGGCGATACGCAGTATTTT
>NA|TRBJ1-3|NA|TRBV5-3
CARSLNQFLELSGNTIYF
TGTGCCAGAAGCTTGAATCAGTTCCTAGAGCTCTCTGGAAACACCATATATTTT
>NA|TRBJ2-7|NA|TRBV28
CASSLRPGRTDYEQYF
TGTGCCAGCAGTTTACGACCGGGACGGACCGATTACGAGCAGTACTTC
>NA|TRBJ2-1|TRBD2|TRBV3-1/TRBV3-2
CASSQGTSSYNEQFF
TGTGCCAGCAGCCAAGGGACTAGCTCCTACAATGAGCAGTTCTTC
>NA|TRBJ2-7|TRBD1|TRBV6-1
CASSERTGPYEQYF
TGTGCCAGCAGTGAGCGGACAGGGCCCTACGAGCAGTACTTC
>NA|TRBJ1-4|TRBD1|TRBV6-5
CASSSGTGIEKLFF
TGTGCCAGCAGTTCTGGGACAGGGATTGAAAAACTGTTTTTT
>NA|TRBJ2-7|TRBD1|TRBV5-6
CASSIGQGYYEQYF
TGTGCCAGCAGCATCGGACAGGGATACTACGAGCAGTACTTC
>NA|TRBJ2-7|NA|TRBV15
CATSREYLRTEQYF
TGTGCCACCAGCAGAGAATATCTTAGGACCGAGCAGTACTTC
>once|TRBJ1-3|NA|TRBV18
CASSPYRVSGNTIYF
TGTGCCAGCTCACCGTACAGGGTCTCTGGAAACACCATATATTTT
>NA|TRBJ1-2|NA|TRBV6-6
CASSYSSGRGYGYTF
TGTGCCAGCAGTTACTCGTCAGGGAGAGGGTATGGCTACACCTTC
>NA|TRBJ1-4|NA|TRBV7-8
CASSLFVPDEKLFF
TGTGCCAGCAGCTTATTTGTACCGGATGAAAAACTGTTTTTT
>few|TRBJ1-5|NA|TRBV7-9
CASSLAGGSGQPQHF
TGTGCCAGCAGCTTAGCTGGGGGGAGCGGACAGCCCCAGCATTTT
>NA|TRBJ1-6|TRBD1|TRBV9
CASSGRDRASPLHF
TGTGCCAGCAGTGGCCGGGACAGGGCTTCACCCCTCCACTTT
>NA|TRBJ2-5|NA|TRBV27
CASSLSLTGNFREETQYF
TGTGCCAGCAGTTTATCGTTGACGGGGAATTTTAGGGAAGAGACCCAGTACTTC
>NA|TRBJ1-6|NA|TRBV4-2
CASSQVGESSYNSPLHF
TGTGCCAGCAGCCAAGTAGGGGAGAGCTCCTATAATTCACCCCTCCACTTT
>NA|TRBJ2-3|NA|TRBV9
CASSRQGGLSTDTQYF
TGTGCCAGCAGCCGCCAGGGGGGCCTGAGCACAGATACGCAGTATTTT
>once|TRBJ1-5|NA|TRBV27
CASSSRGWDINQPQHF
TGTGCCAGCAGTTCCAGGGGATGGGATATCAATCAGCCCCAGCATTTT
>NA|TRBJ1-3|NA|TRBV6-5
CASSYGGGQGNTIYF
TGTGCCAGCAGTTACGGTGGGGGGCAGGGAAACACCATATATTTT
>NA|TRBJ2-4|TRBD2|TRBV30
CAWSVRGDIQYF
TGTGCCTGGAGTGTACGGGGGGACATTCAGTACTTC
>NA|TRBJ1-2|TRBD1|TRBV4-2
CASSQETGLANYGYTF
TGTGCCAGCAGCCAAGAGACAGGGCTAGCTAACTATGGCTACACCTTC
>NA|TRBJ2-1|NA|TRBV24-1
CATSDLGEQEQFF
TGTGCCACCAGTGATTTAGGGGAGCAGGAGCAGTTCTTC
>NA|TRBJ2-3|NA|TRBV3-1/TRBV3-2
CASSHKGGTDTQYF
TGTGCCAGCAGCCACAAGGGGGGGACAGATACGCAGTATTTT
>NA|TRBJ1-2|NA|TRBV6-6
CASSYPRGGYTF
TGTGCCAGCAGTTACCCCAGGGGAGGCTACACCTTC
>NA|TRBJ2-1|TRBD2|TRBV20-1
CSASEWQAGGADEQFF
TGCAGTGCTAGTGAATGGCAGGCGGGGGGGGCAGATGAGCAGTTCTTC
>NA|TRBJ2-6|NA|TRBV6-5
CASRLSGANVLTF
TGTGCCAGCAGGCTTTCTGGGGCCAACGTCCTGACTTTC
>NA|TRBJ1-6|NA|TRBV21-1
CASRLTGSTGNSPLHF
TGTGCCAGCAGACTAACAGGGTCTACGGGCAATTCACCCCTCCACTTT
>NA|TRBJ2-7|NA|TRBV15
CATSRGTGTTYEQYF
TGTGCCACCAGCAGGGGCACGGGAACGACCTACGAGCAGTACTTC